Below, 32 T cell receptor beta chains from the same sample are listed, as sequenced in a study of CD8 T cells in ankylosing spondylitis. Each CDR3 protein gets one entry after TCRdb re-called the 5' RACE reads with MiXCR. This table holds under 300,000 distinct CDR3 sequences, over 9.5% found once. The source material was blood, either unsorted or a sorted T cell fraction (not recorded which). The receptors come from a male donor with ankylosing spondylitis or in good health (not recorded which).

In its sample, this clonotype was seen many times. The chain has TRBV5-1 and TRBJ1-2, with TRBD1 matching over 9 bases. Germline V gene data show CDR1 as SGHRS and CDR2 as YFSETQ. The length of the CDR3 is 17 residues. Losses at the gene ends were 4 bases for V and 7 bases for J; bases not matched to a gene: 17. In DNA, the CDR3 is TGCGCCAGCAGCGCCCGAGGTATGGGACAGGGAGTTGGTGGCTACACCTTC. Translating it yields CASSARGMGQGVGGYTF.

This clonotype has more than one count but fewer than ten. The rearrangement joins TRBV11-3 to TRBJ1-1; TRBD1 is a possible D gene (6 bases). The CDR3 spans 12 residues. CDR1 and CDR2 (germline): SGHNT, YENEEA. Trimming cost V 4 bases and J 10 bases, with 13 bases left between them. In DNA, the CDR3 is TGTGCCAGCAGCTATACAGGGAGAGGAGCTTTCTTT. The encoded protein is CASSYTGRGAFF.

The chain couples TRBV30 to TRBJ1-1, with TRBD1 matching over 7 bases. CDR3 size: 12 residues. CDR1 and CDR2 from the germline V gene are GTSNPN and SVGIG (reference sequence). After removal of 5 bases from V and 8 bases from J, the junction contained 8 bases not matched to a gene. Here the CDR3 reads CAWGDRETEAFF. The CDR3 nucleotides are TGTGCCTGGGGAGACAGGGAAACAGAAGCTTTCTTT.

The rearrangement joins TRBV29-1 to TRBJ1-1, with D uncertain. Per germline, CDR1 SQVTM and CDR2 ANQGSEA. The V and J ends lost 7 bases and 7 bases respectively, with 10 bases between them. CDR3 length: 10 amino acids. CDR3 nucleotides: TGCAGCGCCCGGACGGTTGAAGCTTTCTTT. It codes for CSARTVEAFF.

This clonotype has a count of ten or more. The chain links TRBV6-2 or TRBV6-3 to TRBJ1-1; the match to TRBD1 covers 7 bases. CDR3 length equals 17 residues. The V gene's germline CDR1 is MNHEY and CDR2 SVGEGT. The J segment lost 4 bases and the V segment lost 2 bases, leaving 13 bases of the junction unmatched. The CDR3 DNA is TGTGCCAGCAGTTACGGGCGTGTGGCAGGGGGTATCACTGAAGCTTTCTTT. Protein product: CASSYGRVAGGITEAFF.

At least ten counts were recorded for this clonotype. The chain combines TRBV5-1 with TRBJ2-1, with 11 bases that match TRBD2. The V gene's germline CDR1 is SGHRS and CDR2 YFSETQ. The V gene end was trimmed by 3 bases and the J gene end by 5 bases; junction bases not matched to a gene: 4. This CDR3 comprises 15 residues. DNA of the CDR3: TGCGCCAGCAGCTCGGGACTAGCGGACCACAATGAGCAGTTCTTC. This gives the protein CASSSGLADHNEQFF.

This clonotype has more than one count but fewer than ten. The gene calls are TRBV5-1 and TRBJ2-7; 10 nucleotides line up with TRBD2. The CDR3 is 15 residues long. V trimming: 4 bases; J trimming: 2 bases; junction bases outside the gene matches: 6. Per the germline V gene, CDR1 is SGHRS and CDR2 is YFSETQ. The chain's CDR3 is CASSPGTSAAYEQYF. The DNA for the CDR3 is TGCGCCAGCAGCCCCGGGACTAGCGCAGCCTACGAGCAGTACTTC.

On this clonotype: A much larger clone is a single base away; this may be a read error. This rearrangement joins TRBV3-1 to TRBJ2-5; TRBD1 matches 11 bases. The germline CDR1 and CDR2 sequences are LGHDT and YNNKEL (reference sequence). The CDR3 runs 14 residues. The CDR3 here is CASSRTGGQEIQYF. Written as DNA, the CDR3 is TGTGCCAGCAGCCGGACAGGGGGCCAAGAGATCCAGTACTTC.

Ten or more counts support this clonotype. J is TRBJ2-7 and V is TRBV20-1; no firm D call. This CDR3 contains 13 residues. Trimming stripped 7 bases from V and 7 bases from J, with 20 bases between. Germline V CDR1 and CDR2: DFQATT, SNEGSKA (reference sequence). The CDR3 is CSVSDLRYAEQYF. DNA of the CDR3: TGCAGTGTGTCGGATCTCCGCTACGCAGAGCAGTACTTC.

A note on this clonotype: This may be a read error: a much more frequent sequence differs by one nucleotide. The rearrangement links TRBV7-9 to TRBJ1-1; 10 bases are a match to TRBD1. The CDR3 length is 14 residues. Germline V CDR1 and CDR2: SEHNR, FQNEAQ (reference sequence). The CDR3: CATGTGALNTEALF. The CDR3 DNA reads TGTGCCACCGGGACAGGGGCCTTGAACACTGAAGCTTTATTT.

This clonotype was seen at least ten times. The DNA for the CDR3 is TGTGCCAGCAGCGTCGAGGGGGGCACTGAAGCTTTCTTT. This codes for CASSVEGGTEAFF. This chain joins TRBV7-9 and TRBJ1-1, with a tentative D call TRBD1 (6 bases). V was pared by 5 bases and J by 4 bases, with 11 bases between. Germline V gene data show CDR1 as SEHNR and CDR2 as FQNEAQ (reference sequence). The CDR3 is 13 residues long. Using reference TRBV7-9 and TRBJ1-1 for the parts outside the CDR3, the full variable domain is DTGVSQNPRHKITKRGQNVTFRCDPISEHNRLYWYRQTLGQGPEFLTYFQNEAQLEKSRLLSDRFSAERPKGSFSTLEIQRTEQGDSAMYLCASSVEGGTEAFFGQGTRLTVV.

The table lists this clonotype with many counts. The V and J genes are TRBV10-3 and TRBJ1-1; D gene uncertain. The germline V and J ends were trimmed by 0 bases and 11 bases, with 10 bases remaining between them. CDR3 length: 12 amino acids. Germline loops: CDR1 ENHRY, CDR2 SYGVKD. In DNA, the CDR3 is TGTGCCATCAGTGAGTCACAGATTTCTGCTTTCTTT. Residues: CAISESQISAFF.

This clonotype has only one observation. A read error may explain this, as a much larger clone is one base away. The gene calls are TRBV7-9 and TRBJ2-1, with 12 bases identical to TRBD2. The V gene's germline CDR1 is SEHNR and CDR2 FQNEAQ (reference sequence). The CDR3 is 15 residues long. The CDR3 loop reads CAGSSWTSGNNEQFF. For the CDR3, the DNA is TGTGCCGGCAGCTCGTGGACTAGCGGGAACAATGAGCAGTTCTTC.

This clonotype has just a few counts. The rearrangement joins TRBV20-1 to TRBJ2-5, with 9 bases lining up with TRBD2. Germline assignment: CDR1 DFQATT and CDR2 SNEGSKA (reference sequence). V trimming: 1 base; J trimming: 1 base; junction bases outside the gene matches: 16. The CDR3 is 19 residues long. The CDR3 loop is CSARAGYRLSGRPQETQYF. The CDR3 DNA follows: TGCAGTGCTAGAGCGGGTTATCGTCTGAGCGGGAGGCCCCAAGAGACCCAGTACTTC.

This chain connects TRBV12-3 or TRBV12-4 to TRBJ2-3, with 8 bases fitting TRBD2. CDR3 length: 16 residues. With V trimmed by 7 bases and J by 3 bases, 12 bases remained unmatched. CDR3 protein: CASNSGSRSGTDTQYF. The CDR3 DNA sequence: TGTGCCAGCAACAGCGGGAGTAGGTCAGGGACAGATACGCAGTATTTT.

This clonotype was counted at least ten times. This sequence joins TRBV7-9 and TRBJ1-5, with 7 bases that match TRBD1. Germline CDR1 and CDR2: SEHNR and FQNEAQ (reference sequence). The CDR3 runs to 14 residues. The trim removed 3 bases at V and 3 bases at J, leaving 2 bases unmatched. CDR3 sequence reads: CASSLTGNNQPQHF. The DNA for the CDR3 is TGTGCCAGCAGCTTGACAGGGAACAATCAGCCCCAGCATTTT.

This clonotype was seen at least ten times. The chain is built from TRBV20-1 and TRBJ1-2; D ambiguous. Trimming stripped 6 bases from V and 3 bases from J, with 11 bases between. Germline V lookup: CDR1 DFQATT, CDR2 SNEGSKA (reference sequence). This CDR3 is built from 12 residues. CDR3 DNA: TGCAGTGCCATACAGCCGGACTATGGCTACACCTTC. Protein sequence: CSAIQPDYGYTF.

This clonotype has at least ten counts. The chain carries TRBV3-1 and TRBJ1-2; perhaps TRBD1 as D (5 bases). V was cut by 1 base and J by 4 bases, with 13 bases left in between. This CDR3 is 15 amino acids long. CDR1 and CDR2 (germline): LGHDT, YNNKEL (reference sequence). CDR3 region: CASSQGGAEIYGYTF. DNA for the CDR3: TGTGCCAGCAGCCAAGGAGGGGCTGAGATCTATGGCTACACCTTC.

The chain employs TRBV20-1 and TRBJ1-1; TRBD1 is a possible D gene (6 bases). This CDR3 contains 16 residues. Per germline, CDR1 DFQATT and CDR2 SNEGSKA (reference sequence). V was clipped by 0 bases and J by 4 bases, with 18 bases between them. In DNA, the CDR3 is TGCAGTGCTAGAGATAGAGACCGAGGGGGAACCACTGAAGCTTTCTTT. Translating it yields CSARDRDRGGTTEAFF.

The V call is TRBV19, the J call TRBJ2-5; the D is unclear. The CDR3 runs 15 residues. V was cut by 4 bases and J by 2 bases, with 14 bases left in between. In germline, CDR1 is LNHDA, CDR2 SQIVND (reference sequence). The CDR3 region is CASSSGQAEQETQYF. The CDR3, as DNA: TGTGCCAGTAGTAGCGGCCAGGCAGAGCAAGAGACCCAGTACTTC.

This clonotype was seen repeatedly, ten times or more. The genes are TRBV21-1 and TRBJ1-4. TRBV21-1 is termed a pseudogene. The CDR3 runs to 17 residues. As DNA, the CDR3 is TGTGCCAGCAGCAAACCCCTCGGAGGGCCAACTAATGAAAAACTGTTTTTT. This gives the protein CASSKPLGGPTNEKLFF.

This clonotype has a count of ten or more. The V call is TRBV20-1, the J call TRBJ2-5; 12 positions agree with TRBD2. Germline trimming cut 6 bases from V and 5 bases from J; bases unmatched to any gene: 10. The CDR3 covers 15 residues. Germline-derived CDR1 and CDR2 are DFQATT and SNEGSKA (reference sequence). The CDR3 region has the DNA TGCAGTGCCCGCCCCCCTAGCGGGGGGGCGGAGACCCAGTACTTC. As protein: CSARPPSGGAETQYF.

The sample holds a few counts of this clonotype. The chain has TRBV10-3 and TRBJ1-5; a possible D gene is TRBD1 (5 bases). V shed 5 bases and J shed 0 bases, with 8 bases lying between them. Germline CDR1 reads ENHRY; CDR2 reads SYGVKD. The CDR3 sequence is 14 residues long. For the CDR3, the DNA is TGTGCCATCAGTACGGGACCTAGCAATCAGCCCCAGCATTTT. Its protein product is CAISTGPSNQPQHF.

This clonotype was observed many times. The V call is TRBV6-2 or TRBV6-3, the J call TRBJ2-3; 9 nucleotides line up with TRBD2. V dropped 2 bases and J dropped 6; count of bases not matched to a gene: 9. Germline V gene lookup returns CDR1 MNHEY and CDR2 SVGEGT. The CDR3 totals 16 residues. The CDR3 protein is CASSYRLAGFRDTQYF. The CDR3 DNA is TGTGCCAGCAGTTACCGGCTAGCGGGGTTTAGGGATACGCAGTATTTT.

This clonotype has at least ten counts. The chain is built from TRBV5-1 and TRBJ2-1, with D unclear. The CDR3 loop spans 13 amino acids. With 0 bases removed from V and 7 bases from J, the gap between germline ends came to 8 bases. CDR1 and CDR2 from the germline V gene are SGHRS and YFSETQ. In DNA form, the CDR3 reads TGCGCCAGCAGCTTGGCCCCGGAGAATGAGCAGTTCTTC. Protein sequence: CASSLAPENEQFF.

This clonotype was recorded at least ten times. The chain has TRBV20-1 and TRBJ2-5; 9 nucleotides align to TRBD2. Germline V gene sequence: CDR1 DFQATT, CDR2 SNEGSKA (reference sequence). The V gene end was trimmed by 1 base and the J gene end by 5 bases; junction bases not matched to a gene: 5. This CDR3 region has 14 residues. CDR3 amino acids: CSARVVAGVETQYF. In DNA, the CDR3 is TGCAGTGCTAGAGTTGTAGCGGGAGTGGAGACCCAGTACTTC.

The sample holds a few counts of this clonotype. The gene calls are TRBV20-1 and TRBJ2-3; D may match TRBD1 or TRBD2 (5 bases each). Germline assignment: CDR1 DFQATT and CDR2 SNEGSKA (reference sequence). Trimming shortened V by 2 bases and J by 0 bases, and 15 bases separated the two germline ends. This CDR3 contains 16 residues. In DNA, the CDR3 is TGCAGTGCTAGATCCCCCGGGGCGGAGAGCACAGATACGCAGTATTTT. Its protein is CSARSPGAESTDTQYF.

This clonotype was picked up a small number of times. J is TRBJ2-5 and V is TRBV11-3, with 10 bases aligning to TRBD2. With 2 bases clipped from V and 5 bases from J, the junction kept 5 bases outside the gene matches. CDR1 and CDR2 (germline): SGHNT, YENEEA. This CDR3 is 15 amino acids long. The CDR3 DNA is TGTGCCAGCAGCTTACTAGCGGGGGTATTGGAGACCCAGTACTTC. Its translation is CASSLLAGVLETQYF.

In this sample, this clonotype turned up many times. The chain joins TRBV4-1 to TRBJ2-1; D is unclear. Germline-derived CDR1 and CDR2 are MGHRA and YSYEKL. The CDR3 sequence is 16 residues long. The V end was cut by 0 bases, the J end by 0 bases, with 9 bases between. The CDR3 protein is CASSQDRALSYNEQFF. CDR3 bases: TGCGCCAGCAGCCAAGATCGAGCTCTCTCCTACAATGAGCAGTTCTTC.

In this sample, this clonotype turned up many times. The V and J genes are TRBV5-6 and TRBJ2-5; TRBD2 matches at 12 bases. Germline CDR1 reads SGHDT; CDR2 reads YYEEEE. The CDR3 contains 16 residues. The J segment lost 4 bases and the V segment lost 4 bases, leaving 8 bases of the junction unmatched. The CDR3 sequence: CASSRGLAGPRETQYF. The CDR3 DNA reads TGTGCCAGCAGCAGGGGACTAGCGGGCCCCAGAGAGACCCAGTACTTC.

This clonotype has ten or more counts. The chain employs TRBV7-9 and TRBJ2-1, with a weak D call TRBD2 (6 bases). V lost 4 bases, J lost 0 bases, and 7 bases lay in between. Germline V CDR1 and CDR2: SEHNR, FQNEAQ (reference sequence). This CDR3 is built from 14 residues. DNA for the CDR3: TGTGCCAGCAGCTCCGGGGGCTCCTACAATGAGCAGTTCTTC. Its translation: CASSSGGSYNEQFF.

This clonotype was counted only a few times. CDR3 nucleotides: TGTGCCAGCAGCCAAGGTGCAGGGGGCTCCTATGGCTACACCTTC. It translates to CASSQGAGGSYGYTF. The V gene is TRBV14, the J gene TRBJ1-2, with 8 bases identical to TRBD1. The germline V gene has CDR1 SGHDN and CDR2 FVKESK. The CDR3 is 15 residues long. Unmatched junction bases numbered 5, after V lost 1 base and J lost 4 bases.